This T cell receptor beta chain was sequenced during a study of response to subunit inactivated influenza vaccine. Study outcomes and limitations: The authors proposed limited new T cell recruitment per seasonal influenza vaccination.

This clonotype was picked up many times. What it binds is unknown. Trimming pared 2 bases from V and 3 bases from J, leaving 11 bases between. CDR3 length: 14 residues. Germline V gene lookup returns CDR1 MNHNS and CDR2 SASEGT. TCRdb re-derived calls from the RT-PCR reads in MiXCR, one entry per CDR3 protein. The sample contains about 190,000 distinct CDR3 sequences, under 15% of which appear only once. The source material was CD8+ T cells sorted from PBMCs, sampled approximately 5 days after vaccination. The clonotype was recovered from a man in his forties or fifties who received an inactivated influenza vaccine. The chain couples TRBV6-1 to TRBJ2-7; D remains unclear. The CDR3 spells CASSELFINYEQYF. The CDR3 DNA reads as TGTGCCAGCAGTGAATTATTCATTAACTACGAGCAGTACTTC.